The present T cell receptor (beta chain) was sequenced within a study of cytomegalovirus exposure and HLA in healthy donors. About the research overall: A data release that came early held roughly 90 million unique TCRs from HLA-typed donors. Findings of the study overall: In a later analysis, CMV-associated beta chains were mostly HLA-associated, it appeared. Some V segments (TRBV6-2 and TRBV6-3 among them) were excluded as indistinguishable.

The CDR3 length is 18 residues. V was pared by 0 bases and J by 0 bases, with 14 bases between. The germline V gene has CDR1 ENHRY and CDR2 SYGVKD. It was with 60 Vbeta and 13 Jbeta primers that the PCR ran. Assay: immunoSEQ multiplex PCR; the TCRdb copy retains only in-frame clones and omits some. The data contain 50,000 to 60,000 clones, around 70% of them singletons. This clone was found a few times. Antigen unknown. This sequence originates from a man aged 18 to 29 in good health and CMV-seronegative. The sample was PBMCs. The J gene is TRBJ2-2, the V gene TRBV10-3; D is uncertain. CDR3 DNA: TGTGCCATCAGTGAGTCATTGGGCAGAGAAACGAACACCGGGGAGCTGTTTTTT. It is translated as CAISESLGRETNTGELFF.